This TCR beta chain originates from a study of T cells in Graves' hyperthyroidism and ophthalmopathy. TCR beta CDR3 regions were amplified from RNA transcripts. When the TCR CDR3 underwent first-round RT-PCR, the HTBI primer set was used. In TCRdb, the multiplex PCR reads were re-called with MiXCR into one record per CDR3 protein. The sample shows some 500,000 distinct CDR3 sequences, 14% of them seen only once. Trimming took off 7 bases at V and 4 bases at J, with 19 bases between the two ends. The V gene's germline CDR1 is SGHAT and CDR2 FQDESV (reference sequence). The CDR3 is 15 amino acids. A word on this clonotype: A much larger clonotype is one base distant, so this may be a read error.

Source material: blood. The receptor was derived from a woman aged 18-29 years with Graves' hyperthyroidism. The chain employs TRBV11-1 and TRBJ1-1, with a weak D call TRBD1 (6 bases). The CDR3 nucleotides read TGTGCCAGCACCGGGGGACACACTGTGAGCACTGAAGCTTTCTTT. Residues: CASTGGHTVSTEAFF.